The T cell receptor (beta chain) described here comes from a study of T cell responses to AZD1222 COVID-19 vaccine. Study-level background: Samples with a second dose at about 4 or about 12 weeks were pooled together. General study points: Donors in the cohort were predominantly white British and more often female, and clonal diversity was possibly underestimated. Nearly half of unique spike-specific TCRs reportedly avoided B.1.351 and B.1.1.7 mutated regions. It was only after the peak T cell response that any repertoires were sampled.

With regard to this clone: Its antigen is still unknown.

Libraries were prepared by immunoSEQ multiplex PCR; TCRdb keeps only in-frame clonotypes and omits some of them. This sample carries 150,000 to 200,000 clones, about 92% of them seen once, and the ten largest clones take roughly 2.2%. This sequence was found in an adult in good health. The source was peripheral blood, collected on day 0 of AZD1222 vaccination.

CDR3: CASSIGRTYNSPLHF. The CDR3 region has the DNA TGTGCCAGTAGTATAGGCCGGACGTATAATTCACCCCTCCACTTT. This chain links TRBV19 with TRBJ1-6; the D is unclear. The V end lost 1 base, the J end lost 4 bases, and 8 bases lay between the germline ends. This CDR3 has 15 amino acids. The germline CDR1 and CDR2 sequences are LNHDA and SQIVND (reference sequence).